The 11 T cell receptor beta chains presented below share a single source sample, sequenced in a study of regulatory T cells in long-lasting Graves disease. The time point here: persistent/refractory GD, antithyroid drugs over 5 years with positive TRAb. Extracted PBMC RNA gave rise to the TCR library. Combining iRepertoire HTBI primers with Arm-PCR of CDR3 regions, the authors built TCR beta libraries. TCRdb redid the calling of the multiplex PCR reads with MiXCR, one entry per CDR3 protein. The table shows about 470,000 distinct CDR3 sequences, with less than 25% occurring only once. Sequences were derived from peripheral blood mononuclear cells (PBMCs), sampled when the disease was refractory, from a patient treated with antithyroid drugs. All receptors come from a female donor with Graves disease.

This clonotype was detected ten times or more. The rearrangement joins TRBV2 to TRBJ1-5; weak D call: TRBD1 (5 bases). The CDR3 spans 17 residues. Trimming left V 4 bases short and J 2 bases short, with 18 bases between. Germline CDR1 reads SNHLY; CDR2 reads FYNNEI. Here the CDR3 reads CASSVDRRFFGNQPQHF. DNA of the CDR3: TGTGCCAGCAGTGTTGACAGAAGATTTTTTGGCAATCAGCCCCAGCATTTT. Full variable domain (rest looked up from reference TRBV2 and TRBJ1-5): EPEVTQTPSHQVTQMGQEVILRCVPISNHLYFYWYRQILGQKVEFLVSFYNNEISEKSEIFDDQFSVERPDGSNFTLKIRSTKLEDSAMYFCASSVDRRFFGNQPQHFGDGTRLSIL.

This clonotype was observed a few times. V usage is TRBV6-9 and J usage is TRBJ2-7, with 8 bases aligning to TRBD1. This CDR3 comprises 15 residues. J was trimmed by 3 bases and V by 3 bases; bases with no gene match: 7. CDR1 is MNHGY, CDR2 SVAAGI, per germline. CDR3 amino acids: CASSYSGGADYEQYF. Written as DNA, the CDR3 is TGTGCCAGCAGTTACTCAGGGGGCGCGGACTACGAGCAGTACTTC.

A remark on this clonotype: Germline and junction disagree at one end, which may indicate a read error. The V and J genes are TRBV11-1 and TRBJ2-1; 7 nucleotides align to TRBD2. The CDR3 consists of 17 residues. Per germline, CDR1 SGHAT and CDR2 FQDESV (reference sequence). The CDR3 loop is CACSLPRLAASYNEQFF. DNA of the CDR3: TGTGCCTGCAGCTTACCGCGTCTAGCGGCCTCCTACAATGAGCAGTTCTTC.

This clonotype was seen a handful of times. The rearrangement links TRBV3-1 to TRBJ2-2; 7 nucleotides match TRBD2. The V gene's germline CDR1 is LGHDT and CDR2 YNNKEL (reference sequence). V was pared by 0 bases and J by 0 bases, with 4 bases of the junction left unmatched. This CDR3 has 17 amino acids. CDR3 region: CASSQDRAGTNTGELFF. CDR3 coding DNA: TGTGCCAGCAGCCAAGATCGAGCGGGGACGAACACCGGGGAGCTGTTTTTT.

J is TRBJ2-5 and V is TRBV28; a possible D gene is TRBD2 (5 bases). V was trimmed by 7 bases and J by 0 bases, leaving 9 bases between them. This CDR3 is built from 13 residues. The germline V gene has CDR1 MDHEN and CDR2 SYDVKM. Here the CDR3 DNA reads TGTGCCAGCATGGACTCGTACCAAGAGACCCAGTACTTC. Translating it yields CASMDSYQETQYF.

There are a few counts of this clonotype. V is TRBV7-3 and J is TRBJ2-7, with 11 bases matching TRBD2. In germline, CDR1 is SGHTA, CDR2 FQGTGA. The V gene end was trimmed by 5 bases and the J gene end by 5 bases; junction bases not matched to a gene: 8. CDR3 length equals 15 residues. Written as DNA, the CDR3 is TGTGCCAGCAGCCCGAGTGGGACTAGCGGCAACGAGCAGTACTTC. Translation gives CASSPSGTSGNEQYF.

The rearrangement joins TRBV6-5 to TRBJ1-2; 8 nucleotides align to TRBD1. The trim removed 4 bases at V and 8 bases at J, leaving 9 bases unmatched. The CDR3 runs to 14 residues. In germline, CDR1 is MNHEY, CDR2 SVGAGI. CDR3 DNA: TGTGCCAGCAGTTTAACAGGGGGTTCGCGGGGCTACACCTTC. Amino acids: CASSLTGGSRGYTF.

This clonotype was observed many times. The rearrangement joins TRBV28 to TRBJ2-7; a possible D gene is TRBD2 (8 bases). From germline, CDR1 is MDHEN and CDR2 SYDVKM. The CDR3 covers 16 residues. V was shortened by 2 bases and J by 5 bases, with 19 bases between the two germline ends. The CDR3 spells CASSLLGGGRTDEQYF. CDR3 sequence (DNA): TGTGCCAGCAGTTTACTAGGGGGCGGGAGGACCGACGAGCAGTACTTC. The full variable domain, completed using reference TRBV28 and TRBJ2-7, is DVKVTQSSRYLVKRTGEKVFLECVQDMDHENMFWYRQDPGLGLRLIYFSYDVKMKEKGDIPEGYSVSREKKERFSLILESASTNQTSMYLCASSLLGGGRTDEQYFGPGTRLTVT.

The J gene is TRBJ2-2, the V gene TRBV10-3, with D perhaps TRBD1 (6 bases). The V and J ends lost 10 bases and 5 bases respectively, with 20 bases between them. Germline V gene lookup returns CDR1 ENHRY and CDR2 SYGVKD. The CDR3 length is 15 residues. CDR3 DNA: TGTGCCACCGCCCAATTTACAGGGCTGACCGGGGAGCTGTTTTTT. This encodes CATAQFTGLTGELFF.

The chain has TRBV4-3 and TRBJ1-1; TRBD1 matches 9 bases. The CDR3 has 14 residues. Germline V gene lookup returns CDR1 LGHNA and CDR2 YSLEER. Germline trimming cut 4 bases from V and 5 bases from J; bases unmatched to any gene: 5. DNA for the CDR3: TGCGCCAGCAGCCGGGACAGGGTTCAGACTGAAGCTTTCTTT. Protein sequence: CASSRDRVQTEAFF.

This clonotype has a handful of counts. The rearrangement uses TRBV20-1 and TRBJ2-7; D possibly corresponds to TRBD2 (5 bases). Germline V lookup: CDR1 DFQATT, CDR2 SNEGSKA (reference sequence). The V end lost 0 bases, the J end lost 4 bases, and 16 bases lay between the germline ends. The CDR3 consists of 15 residues. DNA for the CDR3: TGCAGTGCTAGAGATCCTGGCGGCGGGTTGTACGAGCAGTACTTC. Translated: CSARDPGGGLYEQYF.